This T cell receptor beta chain is drawn from a study of T cell responses to AZD1222 COVID-19 vaccine (TCRdb year 2021). Broadly, across the study: AZD1222 recipients whose second dose came at about 4 weeks and those whose second dose came at about 12 weeks were combined into one group, since spike-specific TCR depth and breadth did not differ between the two schedules. Trial participants were enrolled into age subgroups of 18-55, 56-69 and 70-plus years, which contained around 150, 28 and 57 TCR-sequenced participants, respectively. A total of more than 230 trial participants underwent TCR sequencing, of whom nearly 210 received two doses of AZD1222 and some 26 received two doses of the MenACWY control vaccine. Broader findings and caveats from the paper: Participants were mostly white British, with more females than males. The authors suggested clonal diversity may have been underestimated. Conclusions about previously exposed vaccinees were limited because only six or seven AZD1222 recipients were SARS-CoV-2 seropositive at baseline. In the small 56-69-year group, the increase in depth fell short of significance, most likely because of low power. CD4 TCRs associated with the vaccine covered the entire spike protein, and the dominant responses were in regions 160-218 and 743-854. A significant rise in spike-specific TCR breadth and depth was observed after two AZD1222 doses relative to day 0 and relative to MenACWY recipients. Nearly half of unique spike-specific TCRs reportedly recognized epitopes outside regions mutated in the B.1.351 and B.1.1.7 variants. Because no samples from the day 14 peak response were available, repertoires could be characterized only after the peak T cell response.

Interpreted using the paper, the time point label stands for: baseline before first vaccination. The vaccinee samples were drawn from two UK trials, COV001 and COV002, one of which was a single-blind randomized controlled phase 2/3 trial testing AZD1222 (ChAdOx1 nCoV-19) in healthy adults. For TCRbeta chain sequencing, PBMC samples from trial participants were taken at day 0 and at day 28 after the second dose. The CDR3 spans 14 residues, from the cysteine through the phenylalanine. Left in the record is the CDR3 DNA by itself, 42 bases read in frame from the first base. The germline V gene (reference sequence) provides CDR1 WNHNN and CDR2 SYGVQD. Trimming takes 4 bases from V and 8 bases from J, and the germline ends sit 16 bases apart. With regard to this clone: The antigen it recognizes is unknown. Per-base qualities were not stored, and no clone one base away is much larger.

The CDR3 regions of human TCRbeta chains were subjected to immunosequencing. In the source study's methods: TCRs in the repertoires were matched against a reference library of SARS-CoV-2-specific TCRs that had been generated with the MIRA antigen-specificity platform. Breadth was defined as the fraction of unique TCRs that were SARS-CoV-2-associated. Depth was defined as the fraction of total T cells that were SARS-CoV-2-associated. Using the MIRA data, each spike-specific TCR was mapped to the spike region that the TCR reacts to and placed in a CD4 or CD8 class. Log10-transformed breadth and depth values were compared by one-way ANOVA with Sidak's multiple comparisons tests. This is the immuneACCESS table as TCRdb keeps it, with only in-frame sequences that have V and J called. A part of the clones is gone; compared with another copy, unresolved V genes explain less than half, and the rest is unexplained. D and trimming were read from the DNA, whereas the V and J calls and clone size are those reported in that table. For this sample the table gives roughly 120,000 clones, of which 86% were detected only once. The ten largest clones add up to 7% to 8% of the sample.

This sequence originates from an adult in good health. This specimen consisted of peripheral blood, obtained on day 0 of AZD1222 vaccination. This receptor chain uses TRBV10-1 and TRBJ2-3, with the D call perhaps TRBD1 or TRBD2, as 6 bases match in each case. The DNA is TGCGCCAGCAGTGCGAGGGGGGTTATTGCTACGCAGTATTTT. This translates into CASSARGVIATQYF.